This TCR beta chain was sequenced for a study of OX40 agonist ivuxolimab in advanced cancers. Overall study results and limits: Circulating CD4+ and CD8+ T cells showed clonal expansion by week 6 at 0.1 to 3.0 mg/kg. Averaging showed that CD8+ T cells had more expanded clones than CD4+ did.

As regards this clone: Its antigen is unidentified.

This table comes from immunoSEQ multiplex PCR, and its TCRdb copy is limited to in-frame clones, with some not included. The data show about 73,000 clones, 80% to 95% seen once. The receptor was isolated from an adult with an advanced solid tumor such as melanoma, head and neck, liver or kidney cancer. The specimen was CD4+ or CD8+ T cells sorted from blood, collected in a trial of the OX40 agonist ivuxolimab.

The CDR3 bases are TGTGCCAGCAGCCGCAGTCAAGAGACCCAGTACTTC. It translates to CASSRSQETQYF. This chain connects TRBV9 to TRBJ2-5; D uncertain. Germline CDR1 reads SGDLS; CDR2 reads YYNGEE. The CDR3 has 12 amino acids. With 4 bases removed from V and 2 bases from J, the gap between germline ends came to 6 bases.